This T cell receptor (beta chain) was captured by sequencing in a study of blood T cell repertoires in COVID-19. Study-level information: The study drew acute and convalescent COVID-19 samples from the United States, Italy and Spain. In each case, the material was cDNA or gDNA derived from T cells, B-cell-depleted T cells, or PBMCs.

Original methodology: Reference gene primer amplification gave nucleated cell count estimates. Profiled with immunoSEQ multiplex PCR; TCRdb holds only in-frame clones, not every one. The V and J calls and clone size come from that table; D and trimming were worked out from the DNA. There are tens of thousands of clones in the sample; 82% occur only once, and roughly 20% lies in the top ten. This CDR3 has 15 residues. This clone has only one observation. Sequences were obtained from peripheral blood. This rearrangement joins TRBV1 to TRBJ1-1; no DNA check was done on the table's D call, TRBD1. TRBV1 represents a pseudogene. The TCR comes from a human donor in a cohort sampled during active COVID-19. The CDR3, as DNA: TGCACCAGCAGCCAAGATTCCTCAGGACAGTTTGAAGCTTTCTTT. Protein product: CTSSQDSSGQFEAFF.